This TCR beta chain was sequenced in a study of CD8 T cells in Susac syndrome (dated 2019 in TCRdb). About the full investigation: Of the Susac syndrome patients who were sequenced, six had clinically active disease and eight were in clinical remission. The study compared CD8+ T cell repertoire clonality among 12 healthy donors, approximately 14 Susac syndrome patients and fewer than 19 multiple sclerosis patients. At blood withdrawal, Susac syndrome patients were either therapy-naive, taking corticosteroids (in some cases with IVIg as well), or taking IVIg alone. Whether CD8+ T cell activation and differentiation in Susac syndrome was antigen driven was tested using repertoire sequencing.

Turning to this clonotype: This clone's antigen is unknown. No base quality information exists; no much larger clone differs at one position.

High-throughput TCR beta sequencing profiled peripheral blood CD8+ and CD4+ T cells from healthy donors, Susac syndrome patients and multiple sclerosis patients. The Susac syndrome patients fulfilled recently defined diagnostic criteria for definite or probable disease. CD8+ TEMRA cells were enriched by FACS, while bulk CD8+ and CD4+ T cells were purified by magnetic negative isolation. Blood was drawn into EDTA tubes, processed within 24 hours, and PBMCs were isolated by density gradient centrifugation. PBMCs intended for TCR sequencing were cryopreserved in liquid nitrogen and thawed later in a water bath at 37 degrees C. Purity of sorted or isolated CD4+, CD8+ and CD8+ TEMRA cells was at least 90%. CDR1 and CDR2, per the germline V gene (reference sequence), are LGHDT and YNNKEL. After removal of 4 bases from V and 7 bases from J, the junction retains 6 bases not matched to a gene. Taken from cysteine to phenylalanine, the CDR3 has 15 residues. Just the 45-base CDR3 DNA is kept, in frame starting at base 1.

RNA was extracted with the RNeasy kit and about 0.5 to 1 ug was reverse transcribed using random hexamers. The immunoSEQ multiplex PCR assay, which covers 54 Vbeta and 13 Jbeta segments, was used to amplify TCR beta CDR3 regions. To correct PCR amplification bias, a synthetic template baseline was used for both primer optimization and computational correction. Processing in the source paper ran as follows. Reads were assigned to V, D and J genes according to IMGT and analyzed in immunoSEQ Analyzer, with only productive sequences retained. Clonality was computed as one minus Shannon entropy normalized by log2 of the number of productive unique sequences. Public and private clones were assessed among the 100 most prevalent clones of each patient and control. Susac-specific clones were defined as absent from healthy and MS cohorts, over a thousand published viral clones and other ImmuneACCESS disease sequences. The raw public data were reprocessed by TCRdb itself: fastp quality trimming at Q25, MiXCR clonotype calling, in-frame beta chains only. Rows merge per CDR3 protein into single entries with the most common DNA and genes. For this entry, the V and J calls and clone size follow TCRdb and not the study's own pipeline. This sample is represented by around 100,000 distinct CDR3 sequences; approximately 95% of them were singletons. 0.3% to 0.35% of the sample comes from the top ten.

Study-wide findings and limitations: CD8+ repertoires in Susac syndrome showed clonal expansion, which was highest in CD8+ TEMRA cells and was greater in clinically active patients than in remitting patients. In the total CD8+ and CD8+ TEMRA repertoires, sixteen and five Susac-specific public clones, respectively, were identified. The number of individuals in the TCR sequencing and HLA analysis was recognized as being relatively small.

The clonotype originates from a human donor with Susac syndrome. The chain is encoded by TRBV3-1 joined to TRBJ2-1, and TRBD2 aligns with 11 junction nucleotides. The sample was CD8+ T cells from PBMCs. The nucleotides are TGTGCCAGCAGCCTTAGCGGGGGGGAATGGAATGAGCAGTTCTTC. Its amino acids are CASSLSGGEWNEQFF.